A selection of T cell receptor beta chains follows, all from one sample in a study of shared T cell receptors in the human thymus. The protocol was immunoSEQ multiplex PCR, while the TCRdb copy is restricted to in-frame clones and leaves out a portion. The table includes 700,000 or so clones, 80% to 90% detected once. The same data also went into a second study, on human thymus T cells.

Sequenced material: thymocytes. All receptors derive from a girl under two years old with a congenital heart defect. Both conserved end residues are part of each CDR3. D genes are given only for firm matches. Clone size is not always given. Where it is, it says once, few, many or a class for expanded clones.

j_call: TRBJ1-1
cdr3_length: 17
v_call: TRBV5-4
d_call: TRBD1
clone_size: once
cdr3_nt: TGTGCCAGCAGCTTGTTCGACAGGGAGGATTTAGACACTGAAGCTTTCTTT
cdr3_aa: CASSLFDREDLDTEAFF

j_call: TRBJ1-1
cdr3_length: 15
v_call: TRBV2
d_call: NA
clone_size: NA
cdr3_nt: TGTGCCAGCAGTGCTCGACAGGTGAGGAACACTGAAGCTTTCTTT
cdr3_aa: CASSARQVRNTEAFF

j_call: TRBJ1-3
cdr3_length: 17
v_call: TRBV29-1
d_call: NA
clone_size: NA
cdr3_nt: TGCAGCGTTGAAGATGGGGCAGGGGCTTCCTCTGGAAACACCATATATTTT
cdr3_aa: CSVEDGAGASSGNTIYF

j_call: TRBJ1-6
cdr3_length: 16
v_call: TRBV5-4
d_call: NA
clone_size: NA
cdr3_nt: TGTGCCAGCAGCTCGGGGAGGGCGACCGGGACCTCACCCCTCCACTTT
cdr3_aa: CASSSGRATGTSPLHF

j_call: TRBJ1-5
cdr3_length: 16
v_call: TRBV6-1
d_call: NA
clone_size: NA
cdr3_nt: TGTGCCAGCAGTGAATCTTTGGCAGTTGGCAATCAGCCCCAGCATTTT
cdr3_aa: CASSESLAVGNQPQHF

j_call: TRBJ1-4
cdr3_length: 17
v_call: TRBV7-2
d_call: NA
clone_size: NA
cdr3_nt: TGTGCCAGCAGCTTAGCTAGACGGGGGATGTGGGATGAAAAACTGTTTTTT
cdr3_aa: CASSLARRGMWDEKLFF

j_call: TRBJ2-2
cdr3_length: 18
v_call: TRBV9
d_call: TRBD2
clone_size: NA
cdr3_nt: TGTGCCAGCAGCGTGGGACTAGCGGGGGGGCCTAACACCGGGGAGCTGTTTTTT
cdr3_aa: CASSVGLAGGPNTGELFF

j_call: TRBJ1-1
cdr3_length: 16
v_call: TRBV5-5
d_call: TRBD1
clone_size: NA
cdr3_nt: TGTGCCAGCCCCGGGGGACAGGACAGGGGGATCACTGAAGCTTTCTTT
cdr3_aa: CASPGGQDRGITEAFF

j_call: TRBJ1-2
cdr3_length: 12
v_call: TRBV9
d_call: NA
clone_size: once
cdr3_nt: TGTGCCAGCACATCTGGGGGGTATGGCTACACCTTC
cdr3_aa: CASTSGGYGYTF

j_call: TRBJ2-5
cdr3_length: 16
v_call: TRBV5-1
d_call: TRBD1
clone_size: NA
cdr3_nt: TGCGCCAGCAGTATGAGGAATCCGGGACAGCAAGAGACCCAGTACTTC
cdr3_aa: CASSMRNPGQQETQYF

j_call: TRBJ2-7
cdr3_length: 16
v_call: TRBV5-1
d_call: NA
clone_size: NA
cdr3_nt: TGCGCCAGCAGCCTTCCAGGGTCTCCCACCAGGGACGAGCAGTACTTC
cdr3_aa: CASSLPGSPTRDEQYF

j_call: TRBJ2-7
cdr3_length: 14
v_call: TRBV6-5
d_call: TRBD1
clone_size: NA
cdr3_nt: TGTGCCAGCAGTAAATCGACAGGGGGAGGCGAGCAGTACTTC
cdr3_aa: CASSKSTGGGEQYF